This TCR beta chain was recorded in a study of T cell responses to AZD1222 COVID-19 vaccine. Clones were sequenced by immunoSEQ multiplex PCR, and TCRdb holds only the in-frame ones, with some missing. The sample lists about 35,000 clones; 86% were seen once. V lost 3 bases and J lost 6, with 14 bases in between. CDR1 and CDR2 (germline): SGDLS, YYNGEE. The CDR3 contains 14 residues. The chain carries TRBV9 and TRBJ2-3, with D uncertain. The sample was peripheral blood, taken 28 days after the second AZD1222 dose. The receptor was isolated from an adult who received the AZD1222 COVID-19 vaccine. Here the CDR3 DNA reads TGTGCCAGCAGCGGGGGTGGTTACTCCGATACGCAGTATTTT. Encoded protein: CASSGGGYSDTQYF.